The clone carrying this TCR beta chain was detected many times. This CDR3 spans 17 amino acids. Trimming removed 0 bases from V and 8 bases from J; junction bases left unmatched: 15. Per the germline V gene, CDR1 is SEHNR and CDR2 is FQNEAQ (reference sequence). Amplification of the TCR beta CDR3 regions used RNA transcripts (as template). HTBI primers were used in a first-round RT-PCR, which preceded a second-round multiplex PCR. MiXCR, run by TCRdb on the multiplex PCR reads, gives a single entry per CDR3 protein. The profile shows 740,000 or so distinct CDR3 sequences, 40% of them singletons. The data are from a study of Graves' ophthalmopathy and Graves' hyperthyroidism.

The TCR comes from an adult man with Graves' ophthalmopathy. V is TRBV7-9 and J is TRBJ2-7; TRBD1 agrees at 8 bases. The material sequenced was peripheral blood. CDR3 DNA: TGTGCCAGCAGCTTAGCCGCAGGGGGCTTAAGCGATGACAAGCAGTACTTC. This encodes CASSLAAGGLSDDKQYF. The whole variable domain, remainder taken from reference TRBV7-9 and TRBJ2-7, is DTGVSQNPRHKITKRGQNVTFRCDPISEHNRLYWYRQTLGQGPEFLTYFQNEAQLEKSRLLSDRFSAERPKGSFSTLEIQRTEQGDSAMYLCASSLAAGGLSDDKQYFGPGTRLTVT.